Reported below is one T cell receptor (beta chain). Its specificity is not known. Genomic DNA templated the TCR beta VDJ and CDR3 profiling. TCRdb reanalysed the reads using MiXCR and keeps one entry per CDR3 protein. The sample has some 280,000 distinct CDR3 sequences; 50% to 70% are singletons. Trimming at V came to 6 bases and at J to 3 bases, leaving 5 bases not matched to a gene. The V gene's germline CDR1 is SEHNR and CDR2 FQNEAQ (reference sequence). The CDR3 has 14 amino acids. This sample is drawn from a study of CD8+CD57+ T cells in acquired aplastic anemia. Overall study context: Sorting CD4+ and CD8+ cells gave DNA averaging around 3 ug.

General study findings and limits: Between the patient and control groups, CD8+ Simpson's diversity did not differ significantly. The same twenty-nine CD8+ CDR3 sequences occurred in patients and in controls.

This chain uses TRBV7-9 with TRBJ1-1; 9 nucleotides align to TRBD1. The source is a human donor with severe aplastic anemia or a healthy control (not recorded which). The sample was sorted CD4+, CD8+, or CD8+CD57+ T cells (not recorded which) from PBMCs. For the CDR3, the DNA is TGTGCCAGCAGGTTATGGACAGGGGACACTGAAGCTTTCTTT. This gives the protein CASRLWTGDTEAFF.